Below, 30 T cell receptor beta chains from the same sample are listed, as sequenced in a study of molecular identifiers for immune sequencing clone quantification. One entry per CDR3 protein results from TCRdb running MiXCR on the PCR reads. The sample holds about half a million distinct CDR3 sequences, about a fifth seen once. Sequenced sample: naive CD8+ T cells from blood, with Jurkat cell RNA spiked in. Documented subset: FACS-sorted CD8+CD4-CCR7+CD45RA+ naive T cells. Source of these receptors: a human donor in good health. Some libraries in this study had Jurkat cell RNA spiked in.

There are many counts of this clonotype. Mismatch with germline at one junction end may stem from a read error. The chain recombines TRBV13 with TRBJ2-1; 7 bases match TRBD1. The CDR3 runs to 12 residues. Germline CDR1 PRHDT, CDR2 FYEKMQ (reference sequence). The CDR3 loop is CASSLIGQVWSF. The DNA for the CDR3 is TGTGCCAGCAGCTTAATAGGACAGGTGTGGTCCTTC.

To note about this clonotype: Since a much larger clone is just one base distant, this may be a read error. Likely a read error: the CDR3 ends without its conserved phenylalanine or tryptophan. The rearrangement joins TRBV9 to TRBJ2-7; 9 positions match TRBD1. Germline V gene lookup returns CDR1 SGDLS and CDR2 YYNGEE. The CDR3 totals 15 residues. V shed 4 bases, J shed 5 bases, and the junction held 10 bases outside the gene matches. CDR3 sequence: CASSFTGTGRDEQYS. CDR3 nucleotide sequence: TGTGCCAGCAGCTTCACCGGGACAGGGCGCGACGAGCAGTACTCC.

V and J are TRBV12-3 or TRBV12-4 and TRBJ2-2; D gene ambiguous. V lost 1 base to trimming and J lost 3 bases, with 6 bases between them. The CDR3 is 14 amino acids. CDR3 bases: TGTGCCAGCAGTTTAGTTCAGGACACCGGGGAGCTGTTTTTT. This codes for CASSLVQDTGELFF.

As for this clonotype: This may be a read error, as it is one base from a much larger clone. The genes are TRBV28 and TRBJ2-5; 10 nucleotides agree with TRBD1. This CDR3 is built from 15 residues. V shed 6 bases, J shed 2 bases, and the junction held 6 bases outside the gene matches. CDR1 MDHEN and CDR2 SYDVKM come from the germline V gene. The CDR3 DNA follows: TGTGCCAGCAGCACGGGACAGGGGCGACAAGAGACCCAGTACTTC. Amino acids: CASSTGQGRQETQYF.

This clonotype was counted ten times or more. The J gene is TRBJ2-7, the V gene TRBV6-6; TRBD1 matches 9 bases. V shed 2 bases and J 4 bases; nucleotides not matched to a gene: 6. The germline CDR1 and CDR2 sequences are MNHNY and SVGAGI (reference sequence). The CDR3 contains 15 residues. The CDR3 DNA is TGTGCCAGCAGTTACACAACAGGGGGCGAGTACGAGCAGTACTTC. This codes for CASSYTTGGEYEQYF.

Many counts were recorded for this clonotype. This chain connects TRBV3-1 to TRBJ2-7, with a tentative D call TRBD2 (6 bases). The germline V gene has CDR1 LGHDT and CDR2 YNNKEL (reference sequence). The V end lost 0 bases, the J end lost 6 bases, and 15 bases lay between the germline ends. The CDR3 length is 15 residues. DNA for the CDR3: TGTGCCAGCAGCCAAGATCGGGGGTGGAGGATCGAGCAGTACTTC. Its translation is CASSQDRGWRIEQYF.

There are a few counts of this clonotype. DNA for the CDR3: TGTGCCAGCAGCCCGGGGACGGGGAGGGACACTGAAGCTTTCTTT. Encoded protein: CASSPGTGRDTEAFF. V gene TRBV5-3 combines with J gene TRBJ1-1; perhaps TRBD1 as D (5 bases). TRBV5-3 is classed as an ORF, of uncertain function. V was pared by 8 bases and J by 3 bases, with 20 bases between. The CDR3 has 15 residues.

A few counts support this clonotype. The gene calls are TRBV7-9 and TRBJ2-5; tentative D call: TRBD2 (6 bases). Germline V lookup: CDR1 SEHNR, CDR2 FQNEAQ (reference sequence). The CDR3 sequence is 15 residues long. Trimming left V 5 bases short and J 4 bases short, with 17 bases between. The CDR3 DNA follows: TGTGCCAGCAGCCCGAGTGTACTAGCCCGAGAGACCCAGTACTTC. Residues: CASSPSVLARETQYF.

This clonotype occurred many times. The rearrangement joins TRBV7-9 to TRBJ2-5, with D hard to call. The CDR3 is 15 amino acids. The V end was cut by 5 bases, the J end by 0 bases, with 13 bases between. Germline CDR1 SEHNR, CDR2 FQNEAQ (reference sequence). CDR3 loop: CASSSPAIDQETQYF. In nucleotides, the CDR3 is TGTGCCAGCAGCAGCCCGGCCATAGACCAAGAGACCCAGTACTTC. Supplemented by reference TRBV7-9 and TRBJ2-5, the full variable domain reads DTGVSQNPRHKITKRGQNVTFRCDPISEHNRLYWYRQTLGQGPEFLTYFQNEAQLEKSRLLSDRFSAERPKGSFSTLEIQRTEQGDSAMYLCASSSPAIDQETQYFGPGTRLLVL.

A note on this clonotype: This may arise from a read error, as a much more abundant clone is one base away. V is TRBV4-3 and J is TRBJ2-7; no definite D call. The tail of the sequence fits TRBJ2-1 better, so the J call may be wrong. The CDR3 length is 16 residues. CDR1 is LGHNA, CDR2 YSLEER, per germline. Here the CDR3 DNA reads TGCGCCAGCAGCCCAAGCGACGGGCTCAACTCCTACGAGCAGTTCTTC. Its protein is CASSPSDGLNSYEQFF.

This clonotype has only a few counts. The gene calls are TRBV11-2 and TRBJ1-4; D possibly corresponds to TRBD1 (6 bases). Germline assignment: CDR1 SGHAT and CDR2 FQNNGV. V shed 5 bases and J shed 7 bases, with 17 bases lying between them. The CDR3 is made up of 15 amino acids. The DNA for the CDR3 is TGTGCCAGCAGCCCTCCGGGGGGCCTGGGTGAAAAACTGTTTTTT. Residues: CASSPPGGLGEKLFF.

The chain couples TRBV13 to TRBJ2-2; 8 nucleotides line up with TRBD2. Per germline, CDR1 PRHDT and CDR2 FYEKMQ (reference sequence). Unmatched junction bases numbered 7, after V lost 3 bases and J lost 4 bases. This CDR3 contains 16 residues. In DNA form, the CDR3 reads TGTGCCAGCAGCTTTTTGGCACTAGCGGCCACCGGGGAGCTGTTTTTT. Translation: CASSFLALAATGELFF.

This clonotype was recorded at least ten times. The rearrangement links TRBV5-4 to TRBJ1-5; D not certain. The CDR3 contains 14 residues. Germline CDR1 and CDR2: SGHNT and YYREEE (reference sequence). Trimming stripped 3 bases from V and 6 bases from J, with 13 bases between. As DNA, the CDR3 is TGTGCCAGCAGCTACGGCCCGGGCTCTCAGCCCCAGCATTTT. As protein: CASSYGPGSQPQHF. Full variable domain (rest looked up from reference TRBV5-4 and TRBJ1-5): ETGVTQSPTHLIKTRGQQVTLRCSSQSGHNTVSWYQQALGQGPQFIFQYYREEENGRGNFPPRFSGLQFPNYSSELNVNALELDDSALYLCASSYGPGSQPQHFGDGTRLSIL.

The chain employs TRBV4-1 and TRBJ1-3; 8 bases are shared with TRBD1. The CDR3 runs 14 residues. After removal of 5 bases from V and 2 bases from J, the junction contained 2 bases not matched to a gene. Germline V gene data show CDR1 as MGHRA and CDR2 as YSYEKL. CDR3 coding DNA: TGCGCCAGCAGCTTGGACAGGGCTGGAAACACCATATATTTT. Its protein product is CASSLDRAGNTIYF.

The CDR3 DNA is TGCGCCAGCAGCCAAGATTACAGGGCCTACAATGAGCAGTTCTTC. As protein: CASSQDYRAYNEQFF. V and J are TRBV4-3 and TRBJ2-1, with D possibly being TRBD1 (6 bases). There are 15 residues in the CDR3. Between the trimmed V and J ends, which lost 0 bases and 2 bases, there was a span of 8 bases. Germline values: CDR1 LGHNA, CDR2 YSLEER.

Many counts were recorded for this clonotype. V is TRBV6-1 and J is TRBJ1-1, with D hard to call. In germline, CDR1 is MNHNS, CDR2 SASEGT. This CDR3 has 12 residues. Trimming cost V 7 bases and J 1 base, with 7 bases left between them. The CDR3 spells CASTGRNTEAFF. CDR3 in DNA: TGTGCCAGCACTGGAAGGAACACTGAAGCTTTCTTT.

There are many counts of this clonotype. The chain joins TRBV19 to TRBJ2-5; D gene uncertain. Germline V gene data show CDR1 as LNHDA and CDR2 as SQIVND (reference sequence). CDR3 length: 13 amino acids. The V end was cut by 4 bases, the J end by 7 bases, with 13 bases between. Here the CDR3 reads CASSRYQDGTQYF. DNA of the CDR3: TGTGCCAGTAGTAGGTACCAGGATGGGACCCAGTACTTC.

This chain joins TRBV10-3 and TRBJ2-7; D tentatively fits TRBD1 or TRBD2 (5 bases each). The V and J ends lost 4 bases and 4 bases respectively, with 23 bases between them. Germline V gives CDR1 ENHRY, CDR2 SYGVKD. There are 17 residues in the CDR3. The CDR3 loop is CAISGSTTGNGAYEQYF. The CDR3 nucleotides read TGTGCCATCAGTGGTTCAACAACAGGTAACGGGGCATACGAGCAGTACTTC.

As regards this clonotype: This may stem from a read error, because a much larger clone lies one nucleotide away. This likely comes from a read error, as the CDR3 has no conserved phenylalanine or tryptophan at its end. In DNA form, the CDR3 reads TGCGCCAGCAGCCACCCCGGCGAGACCCAGTACTCC. It encodes CASSHPGETQYS. The rearrangement joins TRBV4-1 to TRBJ2-5; D gene unclear. The CDR3 is 12 amino acids. Per germline, CDR1 MGHRA and CDR2 YSYEKL. Deletions cut 3 bases from V and 5 bases from J, with 7 bases between.

Comment on this clonotype: A much larger clonotype is one base distant, so this may be a read error. The V and J genes are TRBV4-1 and TRBJ2-1; D is uncertain. The germline V gene has CDR1 MGHRA and CDR2 YSYEKL. V dropped 3 bases and J dropped 10 bases, with 10 bases sitting between them. The CDR3 has 12 amino acids. The CDR3: CASSQPSYEQFF. DNA for the CDR3: TGCGCCAGCAGCCAGCCCTCCTACGAGCAGTTCTTC.

This clonotype was observed at least ten times. J is TRBJ2-1 and V is TRBV29-1, with TRBD2 matching 13 bases. CDR1 and CDR2 (germline): SQVTM, ANQGSEA. The CDR3 consists of 16 residues. CDR3 in DNA: TGCAGTCCCTGGGGACTAGCGGGAATCTCCTACAATGAGCAGTTCTTC. This gives the protein CSPWGLAGISYNEQFF.

This clonotype was counted only a few times. This chain connects TRBV6-2 or TRBV6-3 to TRBJ1-4; D is possibly TRBD1 (6 bases). Germline lookup yields CDR1 MNHEY and CDR2 SVGEGT. V was trimmed by 5 bases and J by 8 bases, leaving 15 bases between them. The CDR3 is 14 amino acids. The CDR3 region has the DNA TGTGCCAGCAGTCAACTGGGGGCTGGGGAAAAACTGTTTTTT. As protein: CASSQLGAGEKLFF.

This clonotype was counted at least ten times. The rearrangement links TRBV12-3 or TRBV12-4 to TRBJ1-5; TRBD1 matches 8 bases. The ends lost 6 bases at V and 6 bases at J; junction bases unmatched: 4. The CDR3 runs to 13 residues. The CDR3: CASRTGGGQPQHF. The CDR3, as DNA: TGTGCCAGCAGAACAGGGGGGGGTCAGCCCCAGCATTTT.

The chain uses TRBV6-4 and TRBJ2-3, with D tentatively TRBD1 or TRBD2 (6 bases each). There are 13 residues in the CDR3. The V end lost 4 bases, the J end lost 5 bases, and 10 bases lay between the germline ends. Per the germline V gene, CDR1 is MRHNA and CDR2 is SNTAGT. CDR3 nucleotides: TGTGCCAGCAGTGTTGAGGGGGGAGATACGCAGTATTTT. It codes for CASSVEGGDTQYF.

This clonotype has ten or more counts. V usage is TRBV4-1 and J usage is TRBJ1-1; D remains ambiguous. V was trimmed by 1 base and J by 5 bases, leaving 14 bases between them. This CDR3 is 15 amino acids long. CDR1 is MGHRA, CDR2 YSYEKL, per germline. CDR3: CASSQGPASGTEAFF. The CDR3 DNA is TGCGCCAGCAGCCAAGGCCCCGCCAGTGGGACTGAAGCTTTCTTT.

This clonotype was seen more than once but under ten times. This chain connects TRBV27 to TRBJ2-5, with D perhaps matching TRBD2 (5 bases). Trimming stripped 5 bases from V and 4 bases from J, with 14 bases between. The CDR3 extends over 14 amino acids. The germline CDR1 and CDR2 sequences are MNHEY and SMNVEV (reference sequence). The CDR3 sequence: CASSPTPGGETQYF. CDR3 DNA sequence: TGTGCCAGCAGTCCCACCCCCGGAGGAGAGACCCAGTACTTC.

In its sample, this clonotype was seen many times. The chain joins TRBV6-5 to TRBJ2-2, with 9 bases identical to TRBD2. The CDR3 is 16 residues long. In germline, CDR1 is MNHEY, CDR2 SVGAGI. J gave up 0 bases and V 7 bases, and 6 bases lay outside the gene matches. The CDR3 region is CASNKGLATNTGELFF. The CDR3 coding sequence is TGTGCCAGCAACAAAGGACTAGCGACGAACACCGGGGAGCTGTTTTTT.

A word on this clonotype: A much more abundant neighbour one base away suggests this may be a read error. The chain couples TRBV5-6 to TRBJ2-7; no definite D call. This CDR3 region has 13 residues. CDR1 is SGHDT and CDR2 is YYEEEE in the germline V gene. The CDR3 nucleotides read TGTGCCAGCAGCTTGGGGACCTACTACGAGCGGTACTTC. This encodes CASSLGTYYERYF.

Remarks on this clonotype: The CDR3 does not close with the conserved phenylalanine or tryptophan, likely indicating a read error. This rearrangement joins TRBV6-1 to TRBJ2-7; the match to TRBD2 covers 12 bases. J lost 3 bases, V lost 5 bases, and 5 bases had no gene match. Germline CDR1 is MNHNS and CDR2 is SASEGT. This CDR3 is built from 15 residues. CDR3 region: CASSRTSGNYYEQYS. DNA of the CDR3: TGTGCCAGCAGTCGGACTAGCGGGAATTACTACGAGCAGTACTCC.

To note about this clonotype: At one boundary the junction diverges from the germline segment, which might be a read error. The rearrangement joins TRBV5-3 to TRBJ2-3, with unresolved D. TRBV5-3 is sorted into the ORF group, with uncertain function. This CDR3 is built from 14 residues. CDR3: CASSLVTAADTQYF. DNA of the CDR3: TGTGCCAGCAGCTTGGTAACCGCTGCAGATACGCAATATTTT.